This T cell receptor beta chain was recorded in a study of identifying expanded T cells in peripheral blood. The study, taken as a whole, reports: Clone count variance between roughly 2-week samples rose with total template count.

This clone was seen a few times. Its antigen is as yet unknown. V lost 7 bases, J lost 0 bases, and 4 bases stayed unmatched. This CDR3 is built from 15 residues. Germline lookup yields CDR1 ENHRY and CDR2 SYGVKD. Here immunoSEQ multiplex PCR was the method, and the copy in TCRdb shows in-frame clones only, minus some. Of 95,000 to 100,000 clones detected, 87% appear once; the ten largest clones hold about 18%. Collection occurred without any documented infections or immune events in donors. Sequences were obtained from blood. V and J are TRBV10-3 and TRBJ2-2; 8 positions match TRBD2. The TCR was taken from a person between 18 and 75 years old in good health. The CDR3 DNA is TGTGCCATCAACGGGGGGGCCCCGAACACCGGGGAGCTGTTTTTT. Its protein product is CAINGGAPNTGELFF.